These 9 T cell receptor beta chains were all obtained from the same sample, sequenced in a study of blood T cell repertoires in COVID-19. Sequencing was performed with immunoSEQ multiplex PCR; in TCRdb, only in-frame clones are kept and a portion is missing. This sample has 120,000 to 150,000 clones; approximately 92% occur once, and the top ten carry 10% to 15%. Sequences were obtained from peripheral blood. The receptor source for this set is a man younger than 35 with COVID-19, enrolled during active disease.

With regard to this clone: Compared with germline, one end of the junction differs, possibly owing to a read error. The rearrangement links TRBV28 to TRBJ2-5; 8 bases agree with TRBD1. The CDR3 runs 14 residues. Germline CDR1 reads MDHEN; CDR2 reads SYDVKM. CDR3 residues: CASSFETGEEAQYF. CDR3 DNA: TGTGCCAGCAGTTTCGAGACAGGGGAAGAGGCCCAGTACTTC. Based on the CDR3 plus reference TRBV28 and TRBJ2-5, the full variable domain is DVKVTQSSRYLVKRTGEKVFLECVQDMDHENMFWYRQDPGLGLRLIYFSYDVKMKEKGDIPEGYSVSREKKERFSLILESASTNQTSMYLCASSFETGEEAQYFGPGTRLLVL.

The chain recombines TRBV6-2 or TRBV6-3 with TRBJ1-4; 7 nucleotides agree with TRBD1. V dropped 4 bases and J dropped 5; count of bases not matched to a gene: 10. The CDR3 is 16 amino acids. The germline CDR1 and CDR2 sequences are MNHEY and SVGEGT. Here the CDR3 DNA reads TGTGCCAGCAGTTCTCCCAACAGGGGAGGAAATGAAAAACTGTTTTTT. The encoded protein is CASSSPNRGGNEKLFF.

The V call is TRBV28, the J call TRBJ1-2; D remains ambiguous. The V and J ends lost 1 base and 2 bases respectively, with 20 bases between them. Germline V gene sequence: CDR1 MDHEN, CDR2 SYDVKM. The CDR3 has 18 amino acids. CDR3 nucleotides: TGTGCCAGCAGTTTATTTCGAGTTAACCCCGAGCAAAACTATGGCTACACCTTC. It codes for CASSLFRVNPEQNYGYTF.

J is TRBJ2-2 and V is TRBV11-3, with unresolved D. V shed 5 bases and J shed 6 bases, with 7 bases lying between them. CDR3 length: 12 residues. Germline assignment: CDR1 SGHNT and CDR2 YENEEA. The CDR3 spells CASSHSPGELFF. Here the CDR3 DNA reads TGTGCCAGCAGCCATAGTCCCGGGGAGCTGTTTTTT.

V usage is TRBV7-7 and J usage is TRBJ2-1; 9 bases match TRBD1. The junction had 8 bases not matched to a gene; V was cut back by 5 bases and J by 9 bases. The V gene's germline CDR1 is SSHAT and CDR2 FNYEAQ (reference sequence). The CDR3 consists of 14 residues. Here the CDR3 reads CASSPWDREAEQFF. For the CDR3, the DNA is TGTGCCAGCAGCCCCTGGGACAGGGAGGCTGAGCAGTTCTTC.

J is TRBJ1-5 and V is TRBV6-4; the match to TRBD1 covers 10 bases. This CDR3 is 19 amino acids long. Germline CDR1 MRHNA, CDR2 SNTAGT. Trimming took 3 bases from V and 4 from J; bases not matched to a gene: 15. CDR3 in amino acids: CASSEEETGGWEKNQPQHF. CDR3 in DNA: TGTGCCAGCAGTGAAGAGGAGACAGGGGGCTGGGAAAAAAATCAGCCCCAGCATTTT.

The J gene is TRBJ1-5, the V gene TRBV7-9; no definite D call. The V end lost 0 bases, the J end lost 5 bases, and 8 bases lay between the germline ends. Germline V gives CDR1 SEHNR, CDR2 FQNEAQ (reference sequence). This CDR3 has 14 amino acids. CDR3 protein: CASSLAGRDQPQHF. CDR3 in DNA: TGTGCCAGCAGCTTAGCGGGGAGAGATCAGCCCCAGCATTTT. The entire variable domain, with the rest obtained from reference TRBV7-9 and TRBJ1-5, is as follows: DTGVSQNPRHKITKRGQNVTFRCDPISEHNRLYWYRQTLGQGPEFLTYFQNEAQLEKSRLLSDRFSAERPKGSFSTLEIQRTEQGDSAMYLCASSLAGRDQPQHFGDGTRLSIL.

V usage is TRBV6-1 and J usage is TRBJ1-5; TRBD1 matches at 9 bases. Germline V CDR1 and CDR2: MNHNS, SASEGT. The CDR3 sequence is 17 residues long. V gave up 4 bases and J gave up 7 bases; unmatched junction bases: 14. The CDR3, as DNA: TGTGCCAGCAGTGGCTGGGACAGGGAGGGAAACGGGCAGCCCCAGCATTTT. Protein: CASSGWDREGNGQPQHF.

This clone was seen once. This CDR3 is CASSTVTDNQETQYF. In nucleotides, the CDR3 is TGTGCCAGCAGCACAGTGACAGACAATCAAGAGACCCAGTACTTC. The rearrangement uses TRBV11-3 and TRBJ2-5; TRBD1 might be the D (5 bases). The CDR3 spans 15 residues. The germline V gene encodes CDR1 SGHNT and CDR2 YENEEA. Trimming cost V 5 bases and J 2 bases, with 15 bases left between them. Together with reference TRBV11-3 and TRBJ2-5, the CDR3 gives the full variable domain: EAGVVQSPRYKIIEKKQPVAFWCNPISGHNTLYWYLQNLGQGPELLIRYENEEAVDDSQLPKDRFSAERLKGVDSTLKIQPAELGDSAVYLCASSTVTDNQETQYFGPGTRLLVL.